This is a list of T cell receptor beta chains from one sample in a study of cytomegalovirus exposure and HLA in healthy donors. Sequenced by immunoSEQ multiplex PCR; TCRdb stores in-frame clones only, minus some. The sample consists of over 150,000 clones, 80% to 90% of them appearing once. Sequences were obtained from PBMCs. The receptor source for this set is a man over 45 in good health and CMV-seropositive. CDR3s include the opening cysteine and the closing phenylalanine or tryptophan. Each record gives: J gene, D gene, V gene, clone size, CDR3 protein, CDR3 DNA. D genes are given only for firm matches. Part of the rows lack a size; the others show once, few, many or a class for expanded clones.

TRBJ2-7	TRBD1	TRBV7-2	-	CASSNPGTGAYEQYF	TGTGCCAGCAGCAATCCCGGGACAGGGGCCTACGAGCAGTACTTC
TRBJ1-1	-	TRBV2	-	CASSIVGRVRGNTEAFF	TGTGCCAGCAGTATAGTTGGCAGGGTAAGGGGGAACACTGAAGCTTTCTTT
TRBJ1-5	-	TRBV28	-	CASNEDGGRFQPQHF	TGTGCCAGCAACGAGGACGGGGGGCGATTTCAGCCCCAGCATTTT
TRBJ2-7	TRBD1	TRBV29-1	few	CSGRDSGTGGGEQYF	TGCAGCGGCCGAGATTCCGGGACAGGGGGCGGCGAGCAGTACTTC
TRBJ2-1	TRBD2	TRBV29-1	few	CSVVTGGPSEQFF	TGCAGCGTTGTGACGGGGGGGCCCAGTGAGCAGTTCTTC
TRBJ1-4	-	TRBV19	-	CASTKGTPTTNEKLFF	TGTGCCAGTACCAAGGGGACACCTACAACTAATGAAAAACTGTTTTTT
TRBJ2-1	-	TRBV5-1	-	CASSLAGFYNEQFF	TGCGCCAGCAGCTTGGCGGGATTCTACAATGAGCAGTTCTTC
TRBJ2-1	-	TRBV21-1	-	CASSKRQGLGVRYNEQFF	TGTGCCAGCAGCAAAAGACAGGGGTTAGGGGTACGGTACAATGAGCAGTTCTTC
TRBJ1-1	-	TRBV18	-	CASSPSGVGGNTEAFF	TGTGCCAGCTCACCATCCGGTGTGGGGGGGAACACTGAAGCTTTCTTT
TRBJ2-7	-	TRBV9	-	CASSTNSFFYEQYF	TGTGCCAGCAGCACCAACAGCTTTTTCTACGAGCAGTACTTC
TRBJ2-3	TRBD1	TRBV28	-	CASSTGGGDTQYF	TGTGCCAGCAGTACAGGGGGCGGAGATACGCAGTATTTT
TRBJ1-5	-	TRBV4-1	-	CASSQDPGHSNQPQHF	TGCGCCAGCAGCCAAGACCCGGGACATAGCAATCAGCCCCAGCATTTT
TRBJ1-1	-	TRBV28	few	CASSQQDTEAFF	TGTGCCAGCAGTCAACAGGACACTGAAGCTTTCTTT
TRBJ1-2	TRBD1	TRBV11-2	-	CASSPNGQGLDYGYTF	TGTGCCAGCAGCCCGAACGGACAGGGGCTGGACTATGGCTACACCTTC